Each of the 15 T cell receptor beta chains below was sequenced from the same sample in a study of radiotherapy plus CTLA-4 blockade in lung cancer. TCRdb keeps only in-frame clones here, not all; method: immunoSEQ multiplex PCR. This table has 70,000 to 100,000 clones, approximately 86% appearing once. The material was peripheral blood, obtained from a patient treated with radiotherapy plus ipilimumab. These TCRs come from a human donor with non-small cell lung cancer who had a partial response to radiotherapy plus ipilimumab.

The rearrangement links TRBV7-3 to TRBJ1-1; tentatively, D is TRBD1 (6 bases). The CDR3 is 14 amino acids. The germline gives CDR1 SGHTA, CDR2 FQGTGA. Deletions cut 5 bases from V and 5 bases from J, with 15 bases between. As DNA, the CDR3 is TGTGCCAGCAGCCCAACGGGGGGCAGAACTGAAGCTTTCTTT. It yields the protein CASSPTGGRTEAFF.

The chain employs TRBV6-5 and TRBJ1-1; tentatively, D is TRBD1 (6 bases). The CDR3 length is 14 residues. Germline CDR1 MNHEY, CDR2 SVGAGI. The germline V and J ends were trimmed by 7 bases and 1 base, with 13 bases remaining between them. CDR3 sequence reads: CASTLRGGNTEAFF. The CDR3 region has the DNA TGTGCCAGCACCCTAAGGGGGGGGAACACTGAAGCTTTCTTT.

The gene calls are TRBV30 and TRBJ1-5; possibly TRBD1 for D (5 bases). With 1 base removed from V and 3 bases from J, the gap between germline ends came to 13 bases. CDR3 size: 15 residues. Germline V gene sequence: CDR1 GTSNPN, CDR2 SVGIG (reference sequence). CDR3 in amino acids: CAWSAGRGNNQPQHF. The CDR3 DNA follows: TGTGCCTGGAGTGCCGGCCGGGGGAACAATCAGCCCCAGCATTTT. The full variable domain, its missing parts supplied by reference TRBV30 and TRBJ1-5, is SQTIHQWPATLVQPVGSPLSLECTVEGTSNPNLYWYRQAAGRGLQLLFYSVGIGQISSEVPQNLSASRPQDRQFILSSKKLLLSDSGFYLCAWSAGRGNNQPQHFGDGTRLSIL.

The chain couples TRBV2 to TRBJ2-1; 7 bases fit TRBD2. The CDR3 loop spans 14 amino acids. The J segment lost 4 bases and the V segment lost 4 bases, leaving 4 bases of the junction unmatched. CDR1 is SNHLY, CDR2 FYNNEI, per germline. The CDR3 nucleotides read TGTGCCAGCAGTGGCCAGCGGGGTTACAATGAGCAGTTCTTC. Residues: CASSGQRGYNEQFF.

The chain couples TRBV27 to TRBJ2-7; 8 bases align to TRBD2. Germline lookup yields CDR1 MNHEY and CDR2 SMNVEV (reference sequence). This CDR3 comprises 12 residues. V lost 8 bases, J lost 7 bases, and 7 bases stayed unmatched. The CDR3 reads CASRGTRREQYV. CDR3 DNA: TGTGCCAGCCGAGGGACTAGGAGGGAGCAGTACGTC.

This clone was seen only a few times. This sequence joins TRBV21-1 and TRBJ2-7; TRBD1, the table's D call, was not compared with the DNA. TRBV21-1 is assigned pseudogene status. CDR3 length: 18 amino acids. CDR3 protein: CASNASPQGRSSSYEQYV. DNA for the CDR3: TGTGCCAGCAACGCATCCCCGCAGGGCAGGTCATCCTCCTACGAGCAGTACGTC.

The chain joins TRBV14 to TRBJ2-1; unclear D gene. Trimming took off 5 bases at V and 4 bases at J, with 18 bases between the two ends. The V gene's germline CDR1 is SGHDN and CDR2 FVKESK. The length of the CDR3 is 16 residues. CDR3 sequence: CASSTTGRRSYNEQFF. Here the CDR3 DNA reads TGTGCCAGCAGCACAACCGGCAGGCGATCATACAATGAGCAGTTCTTC. Full variable domain (outside the CDR3, taken from reference TRBV14 and TRBJ2-1): EAGVTQFPSHSVIEKGQTVTLRCDPISGHDNLYWYRRVMGKEIKFLLHFVKESKQDESGMPNNRFLAERTGGTYSTLKVQPAELEDSGVYFCASSTTGRRSYNEQFFGPGTRLTVL.

The chain couples TRBV6-1 to TRBJ1-5, with a possible D match to TRBD1 (6 bases). V shed 4 bases and J shed 2 bases, with 15 bases lying between them. The germline V gene encodes CDR1 MNHNS and CDR2 SASEGT. The CDR3 loop spans 16 amino acids. CDR3 residues: CASSARWSGGNQPQHF. For the CDR3, the DNA is TGTGCCAGCAGTGCGAGGTGGTCAGGGGGCAATCAGCCCCAGCATTTT.

The sample holds one count of this clone. The J gene is TRBJ2-5, the V gene TRBV10-3, with D perhaps TRBD1 (10 bases). The DNA matches TRBJ2-7 better at its end, which makes the J call doubtful. The germline V gene encodes CDR1 ENHRY and CDR2 SYGVKD. The CDR3 extends over 20 amino acids. The DNA for the CDR3 is TGTGCCATCAGTGAGTTAGAGGGGACAGGGGTTCGACTAGCGGACTACGAGCAGTACTTC. It translates to CAISELEGTGVRLADYEQYF.

This clone was seen only once. The chain couples TRBV6-5 to TRBJ1-1; possibly TRBD1 for D (6 bases). The CDR3 spans 16 residues. Per the germline V gene, CDR1 is MNHEY and CDR2 is SVGAGI. With 3 bases removed from V and 2 bases from J, the gap between germline ends came to 16 bases. This chain's CDR3 is CASSYVRGPANTEAFF. Here the CDR3 DNA reads TGTGCCAGCAGTTATGTCAGGGGACCGGCAAACACTGAAGCTTTCTTT.

The rearrangement uses TRBV6-5 and TRBJ1-3; 8 nucleotides align to TRBD1. V dropped 3 bases and J dropped 0; count of bases not matched to a gene: 4. This CDR3 has 16 residues. Looked up from germline, CDR1 is MNHEY and CDR2 is SVGAGI. CDR3 sequence: CASSYLTGGSGNTIYF. In DNA form, the CDR3 reads TGTGCCAGCAGTTATCTTACAGGGGGCTCTGGAAACACCATATATTTT.

The rearrangement uses TRBV7-6 and TRBJ1-4, with D possibly matching TRBD1 (5 bases). The germline V gene encodes CDR1 SGHVS and CDR2 FNYEAQ. Trimming stripped 4 bases from V and 6 bases from J, with 12 bases between. There are 14 residues in the CDR3. The DNA for the CDR3 is TGTGCCAGCAGCTCGGGCGGGGGGTATGAAAAACTGTTTTTT. It is translated as CASSSGGGYEKLFF.

This clone showed up just a few times. The J gene is TRBJ1-3, the V gene TRBV19, with 7 bases matching TRBD1. This CDR3 has 15 amino acids. Trimming at V came to 1 base and at J to 3 bases, leaving 3 bases not matched to a gene. CDR1 is LNHDA, CDR2 SQIVND, per germline (reference sequence). CDR3 loop: CASSIAYRGGNTIYF. CDR3 DNA: TGTGCCAGTAGTATAGCCTACAGGGGTGGAAACACCATATATTTT.

This sequence joins TRBV9 and TRBJ2-1; 15 bases line up with TRBD2. From germline, CDR1 is SGDLS and CDR2 YYNGEE. The CDR3 sequence is 18 residues long. Germline trimming cut 0 bases from V and 7 bases from J; bases unmatched to any gene: 8. The CDR3 region has the DNA TGTGCCAGCAGCGTAGCTACTAGGACTAGCGGGGGGGGGAATGAGCAGTTCTTC. Translating it yields CASSVATRTSGGGNEQFF.

The chain carries TRBV28 and TRBJ2-1, with D perhaps TRBD2 (6 bases). Per the germline V gene, CDR1 is MDHEN and CDR2 is SYDVKM. V lost 10 bases to trimming and J lost 7 bases, with 17 bases between them. The CDR3 has 13 residues. The CDR3 DNA follows: TGTGCCACCGTCCGGGAGTACCAAAATGAGCAGTTCTTC. As protein: CATVREYQNEQFF.